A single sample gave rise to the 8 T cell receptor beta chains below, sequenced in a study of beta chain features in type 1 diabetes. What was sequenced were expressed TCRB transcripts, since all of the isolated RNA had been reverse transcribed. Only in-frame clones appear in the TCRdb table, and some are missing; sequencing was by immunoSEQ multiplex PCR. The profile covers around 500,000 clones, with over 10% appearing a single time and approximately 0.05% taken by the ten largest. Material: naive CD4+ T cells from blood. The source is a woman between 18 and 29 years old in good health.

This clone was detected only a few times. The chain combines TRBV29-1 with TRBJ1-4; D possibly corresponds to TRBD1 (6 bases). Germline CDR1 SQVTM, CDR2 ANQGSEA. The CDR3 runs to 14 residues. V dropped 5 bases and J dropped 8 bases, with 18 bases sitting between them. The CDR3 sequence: CSVSTSGVGEKLFF. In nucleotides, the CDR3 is TGCAGCGTTTCTACCTCAGGGGTTGGGGAAAAACTGTTTTTT. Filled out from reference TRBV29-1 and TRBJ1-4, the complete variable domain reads SAVISQKPSRDICQRGTSLTIQCQVDSQVTMMFWYRQQPGQSLTLIATANQGSEATYESGFVIDKFPISRPNLTFSTLTVSNMSPEDSSIYLCSVSTSGVGEKLFFGSGTQLSVL.

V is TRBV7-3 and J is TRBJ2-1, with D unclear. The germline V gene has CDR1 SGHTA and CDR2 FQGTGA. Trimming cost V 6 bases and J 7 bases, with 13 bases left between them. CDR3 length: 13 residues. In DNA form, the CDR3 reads TGTGCCAGCAGTCTCTCCTCACGTAATGAGCAGTTCTTC. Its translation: CASSLSSRNEQFF.

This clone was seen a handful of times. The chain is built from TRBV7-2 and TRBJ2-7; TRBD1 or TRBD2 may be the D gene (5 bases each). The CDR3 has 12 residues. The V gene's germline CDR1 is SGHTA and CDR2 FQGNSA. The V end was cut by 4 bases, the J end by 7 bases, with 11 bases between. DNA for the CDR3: TGTGCCAGCAGCTCCTCGAGGGGAGAGCAGTACGTC. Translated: CASSSSRGEQYV.

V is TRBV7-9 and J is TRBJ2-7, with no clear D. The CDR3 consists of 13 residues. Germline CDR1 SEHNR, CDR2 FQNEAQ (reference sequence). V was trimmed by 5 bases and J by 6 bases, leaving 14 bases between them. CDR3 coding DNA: TGTGCCAGCAGCCGTCATGAAGGCATCGAGCAGTACGTC. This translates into CASSRHEGIEQYV.

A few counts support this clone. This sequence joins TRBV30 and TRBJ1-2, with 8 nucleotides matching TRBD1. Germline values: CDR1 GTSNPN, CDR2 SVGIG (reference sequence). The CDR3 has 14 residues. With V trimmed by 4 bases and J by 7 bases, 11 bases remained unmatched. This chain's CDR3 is CAWMGRDRITGYTF. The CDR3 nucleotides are TGTGCCTGGATGGGTAGGGACAGGATAACTGGCTACACCTTC.

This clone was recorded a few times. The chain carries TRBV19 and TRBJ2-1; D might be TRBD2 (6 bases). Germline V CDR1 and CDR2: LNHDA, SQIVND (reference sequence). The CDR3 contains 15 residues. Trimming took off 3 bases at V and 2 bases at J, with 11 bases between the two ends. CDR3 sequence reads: CASSMEGRTYNEQFF. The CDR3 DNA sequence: TGTGCCAGTAGTATGGAGGGTAGGACCTACAATGAGCAGTTCTTC.

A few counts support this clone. The CDR3 DNA reads as TGTGCCAGCAGGACAGGGAGTCGCCAGCCCCAGCATTTT. Its protein is CASRTGSRQPQHF. This chain links TRBV28 with TRBJ1-5; 7 positions agree with TRBD1. The junction had 6 bases not matched to a gene; V was cut back by 6 bases and J by 7 bases. CDR1 and CDR2 from the germline V gene are MDHEN and SYDVKM. The CDR3 sequence is 13 residues long.

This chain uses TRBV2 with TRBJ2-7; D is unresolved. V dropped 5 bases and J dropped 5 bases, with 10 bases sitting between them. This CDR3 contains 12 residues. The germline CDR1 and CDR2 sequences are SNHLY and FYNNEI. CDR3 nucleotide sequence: TGTGCCAGCAGTCGCCTCGGCAACGAGCAGTACGTC. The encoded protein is CASSRLGNEQYV.